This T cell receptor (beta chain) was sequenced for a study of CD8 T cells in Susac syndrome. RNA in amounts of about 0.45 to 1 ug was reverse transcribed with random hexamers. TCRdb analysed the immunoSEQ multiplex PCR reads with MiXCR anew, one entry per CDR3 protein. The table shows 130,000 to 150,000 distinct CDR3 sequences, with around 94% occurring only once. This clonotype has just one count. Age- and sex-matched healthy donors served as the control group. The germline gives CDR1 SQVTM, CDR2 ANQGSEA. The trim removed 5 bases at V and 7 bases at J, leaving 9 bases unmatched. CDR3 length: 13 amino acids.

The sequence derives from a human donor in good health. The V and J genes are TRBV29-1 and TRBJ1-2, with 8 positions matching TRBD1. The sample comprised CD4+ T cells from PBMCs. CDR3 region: CSVTTGVVSGYTF. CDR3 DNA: TGCAGCGTTACGACAGGGGTGGTTTCTGGCTACACCTTC. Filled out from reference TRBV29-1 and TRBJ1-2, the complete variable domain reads SAVISQKPSRDICQRGTSLTIQCQVDSQVTMMFWYRQQPGQSLTLIATANQGSEATYESGFVIDKFPISRPNLTFSTLTVSNMSPEDSSIYLCSVTTGVVSGYTFGSGTRLTVV.